The sample holds many counts of the clone carrying this TCR beta chain. Its antigen is not known. Using RNA transcripts as the source, TCR beta CDR3 regions were amplified. HTBI primers were employed in a first-round RT-PCR of the TCR CDR3. TCRdb used MiXCR to reprocess the multiplex PCR reads, holding one entry per CDR3 protein. The sample contains about 50,000 distinct CDR3 sequences, about 52% of which appear only once. The data derive from a study of T cells in Graves' hyperthyroidism and ophthalmopathy. CDR3 length equals 16 residues. Trimming removed 5 bases from V and 6 bases from J; junction bases left unmatched: 15. CDR1 is MNHEY and CDR2 is SVGAGI in the germline V gene. Study-wide findings and caveats: Blood held most thyroid clonotypes expanded above 0.001 frequency.

The source of this sequence is a woman in her 50s with Graves' hyperthyroidism. The rearrangement links TRBV6-5 to TRBJ2-7, with TRBD2 identical over 8 bases. The sample consisted of peripheral blood or thyroid tissue (not recorded which). CDR3 sequence: CASSQIPGLVIAEQYF. Here the CDR3 DNA reads TGTGCCAGCAGTCAAATCCCGGGACTAGTTATTGCCGAGCAGTACTTC.